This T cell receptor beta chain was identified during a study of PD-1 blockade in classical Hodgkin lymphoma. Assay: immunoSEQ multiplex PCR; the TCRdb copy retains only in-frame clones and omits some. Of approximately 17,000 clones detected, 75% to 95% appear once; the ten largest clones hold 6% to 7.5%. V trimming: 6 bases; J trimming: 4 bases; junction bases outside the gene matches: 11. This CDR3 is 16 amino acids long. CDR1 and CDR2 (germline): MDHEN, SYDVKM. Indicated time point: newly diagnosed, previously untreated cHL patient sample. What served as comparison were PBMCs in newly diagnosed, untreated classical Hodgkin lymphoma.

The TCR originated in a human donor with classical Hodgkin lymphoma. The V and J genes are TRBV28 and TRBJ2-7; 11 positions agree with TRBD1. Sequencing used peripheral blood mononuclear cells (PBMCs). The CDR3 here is CASRGLGTGGLYEQYF. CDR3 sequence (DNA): TGTGCCAGCAGGGGCCTTGGGACAGGGGGTTTGTACGAGCAGTACTTC.